A single sample gave rise to the 29 T cell receptor beta chains below, sequenced in a study of shared clonotypes between healthy human individuals. Some clones are missing from TCRdb's copy, which holds only in-frame ones; the method was immunoSEQ multiplex PCR. In the table there are approximately 1.1 million clones, 70% to 80% of which are singletons. Sequenced sample: memory CD4+ T cells from PBMCs. The subset was: CD45RA-negative fraction. These receptors came from a man younger than 30 in good health. Some clones in this sample may be carry-over from other donors' samples.

V gene TRBV7-2 combines with J gene TRBJ1-3; no clear D. Germline lookup yields CDR1 SGHTA and CDR2 FQGNSA. The CDR3 is 13 residues long. Trimming cost V 1 base and J 1 base, with 2 bases left between them. The CDR3 spells CASSLESGNTIYF. The CDR3, as DNA: TGTGCCAGCAGCTTAGAATCTGGAAACACCATATATTTT.

V and J are TRBV7-2 and TRBJ2-2; D unresolved. Germline CDR1 reads SGHTA; CDR2 reads FQGNSA. V lost 5 bases to trimming and J lost 0 bases, with 7 bases between them. The CDR3 is made up of 14 amino acids. The CDR3 is CASSRETNTGELFF. The CDR3 bases are TGTGCCAGCAGCCGAGAAACGAACACCGGGGAGCTGTTTTTT.

The chain links TRBV28 to TRBJ1-2; 7 bases fit TRBD1. The V and J ends lost 9 bases and 4 bases, in that order; junction bases with no gene match: 2. This CDR3 is built from 11 residues. Germline V gives CDR1 MDHEN, CDR2 SYDVKM. Here the CDR3 reads CASQGGYGYTF. The CDR3 nucleotides read TGTGCCAGTCAGGGGGGCTATGGCTACACCTTC.

This clone is judged medium-sized. CDR3 region: CASSPPSLLAHAGEQYF. The CDR3 region has the DNA TGTGCCAGCAGCCCCCCTTCTCTACTAGCGCACGCCGGAGAGCAGTACTTC. The chain recombines TRBV4-2 with TRBJ2-7, with 7 bases that match TRBD2. CDR3 length: 17 amino acids. The V gene end was trimmed by 4 bases and the J gene end by 7 bases; junction bases not matched to a gene: 19. Looked up from germline, CDR1 is LGHNA and CDR2 is YNFKEQ.

V is TRBV5-1 and J is TRBJ2-4; D call uncertain. The CDR3 loop spans 12 amino acids. V was clipped by 2 bases and J by 5 bases, with 5 bases between them. Germline V lookup: CDR1 SGHRS, CDR2 YFSETQ. CDR3 in amino acids: CASSFDQNIQYF. CDR3 sequence (DNA): TGCGCCAGCAGCTTCGACCAAAACATTCAGTACTTC.

This clone has a single count. The chain couples TRBV29-1 to TRBJ2-7, with 7 bases fitting TRBD1. CDR3 length equals 13 residues. Looked up from germline, CDR1 is SQVTM and CDR2 is ANQGSEA. The trim removed 7 bases at V and 5 bases at J, leaving 11 bases unmatched. CDR3 bases: TGCAGCGGGGGAATGACAGGGATCAACGAGCAGTACTTC. Translation: CSGGMTGINEQYF.

The chain recombines TRBV25-1 with TRBJ1-2; 10 bases map to TRBD1. The CDR3 is 16 residues long. V shed 8 bases and J 5 bases; nucleotides not matched to a gene: 14. Per the germline V gene, CDR1 is MGHDK and CDR2 is SYGVNS. The chain's CDR3 is CASSRNRDRGPYGYTF. The DNA for the CDR3 is TGTGCCAGCTCGAGAAACCGGGACAGGGGTCCTTATGGCTACACCTTC.

This chain uses TRBV6-6 with TRBJ2-5; D remains ambiguous. Germline CDR1 MNHNY, CDR2 SVGAGI (reference sequence). Trimming took 6 bases from V and 3 from J, leaving 8 bases between them. The CDR3 runs to 12 residues. The DNA for the CDR3 is TGTGCCAGCAGCTTGCGTGAAGAGACCCAGTACTTC. Its translation is CASSLREETQYF.

V is TRBV10-3 and J is TRBJ1-1; 9 nucleotides line up with TRBD1. Looked up from germline, CDR1 is ENHRY and CDR2 is SYGVKD. The CDR3 spans 15 residues. Trimming cost V 0 bases and J 11 bases; bases outside gene matches: 10. The CDR3 DNA follows: TGTGCCATCAGTGAGTCTAGGGGGACAGGGTTTTCTGCTTTCTTT. Protein: CAISESRGTGFSAFF.

This sequence joins TRBV2 and TRBJ2-6; 9 nucleotides line up with TRBD1. CDR3 length: 18 residues. Germline V gene lookup returns CDR1 SNHLY and CDR2 FYNNEI. V gave up 8 bases and J gave up 2 bases; unmatched junction bases: 13. CDR3 residues: CASARRGQGGTGANVLTF. CDR3 DNA: TGTGCCAGCGCCCGCCGGGGACAGGGTGGTACTGGGGCCAACGTCCTGACTTTC.

The count of this clone is one. The chain is built from TRBV18 and TRBJ2-7; TRBD1 agrees at 8 bases. CDR3 length: 14 residues. V shed 4 bases and J 6 bases; nucleotides not matched to a gene: 8. In germline, CDR1 is KGHSH, CDR2 LQKENI. CDR3 protein: CASSLLDRASEQYF. The CDR3, as DNA: TGTGCCAGCTCACTACTGGACAGGGCGAGCGAGCAGTACTTC. Using reference TRBV18 and TRBJ2-7 for the parts outside the CDR3, the full variable domain is NAGVMQNPRHLVRRRGQEARLRCSPMKGHSHVYWYRQLPEEGLKFMVYLQKENIIDESGMPKERFSAEFPKEGPSILRIQQVVRGDSAAYFCASSLLDRASEQYFGPGTRLTVT.

This clone has more than one count but fewer than ten. In nucleotides, the CDR3 is TGTGCCAGCAGCCATAGCGGGCGAGATACGCAGTATTTT. Encoded protein: CASSHSGRDTQYF. This chain uses TRBV7-6 with TRBJ2-3, with 7 bases identical to TRBD2. The J segment lost 5 bases and the V segment lost 5 bases, leaving 4 bases of the junction unmatched. Germline-derived CDR1 and CDR2 are SGHVS and FNYEAQ. CDR3 length: 13 residues.

The chain couples TRBV7-2 to TRBJ2-7; the match to TRBD1 covers 7 bases. Germline V gene data show CDR1 as SGHTA and CDR2 as FQGNSA. V shed 1 base and J 4 bases; nucleotides not matched to a gene: 4. The CDR3 spans 14 residues. In DNA, the CDR3 is TGTGCCAGCAGCTTAGGGACAGGTTATTACGAGCAGTACTTC. Protein sequence: CASSLGTGYYEQYF.

This clone has just a few counts. The V call is TRBV27, the J call TRBJ2-7, with 14 nucleotides matching TRBD2. Unmatched junction bases numbered 16, after V lost 6 bases and J lost 0 bases. This CDR3 comprises 20 residues. Germline V lookup: CDR1 MNHEY, CDR2 SMNVEV (reference sequence). CDR3 sequence reads: CASRKRGLAGGPTSSYEQYF. The CDR3 DNA is TGTGCCAGCAGGAAACGAGGACTAGCGGGAGGCCCTACTAGCTCCTACGAGCAGTACTTC.

The genes are TRBV27 and TRBJ2-1, with D hard to call. This CDR3 has 16 amino acids. V lost 4 bases and J lost 3, with 16 bases in between. Germline V gene sequence: CDR1 MNHEY, CDR2 SMNVEV (reference sequence). Here the CDR3 reads CASSSFTPAFYNEQFF. The CDR3 DNA reads as TGTGCCAGCAGTTCCTTCACTCCCGCATTCTACAATGAGCAGTTCTTC.

The rearrangement links TRBV2 to TRBJ2-7; D is unclear. The CDR3 has 13 amino acids. CDR1 and CDR2 (germline): SNHLY, FYNNEI. V lost 8 bases and J 4 bases, leaving 15 bases between the germline ends. The CDR3 here is CASGVGGAYEQYF. The CDR3 DNA sequence: TGTGCCAGCGGGGTAGGTGGAGCTTACGAGCAGTACTTC.

The CDR3 bases are TGTGCCAGCAGCTTAGGTGAGGGACTAGCGTACCACGAGCAGTACTTC. Its protein product is CASSLGEGLAYHEQYF. V is TRBV7-8 and J is TRBJ2-7; TRBD2 aligns across 10 bases. Germline CDR1 reads SGHVS; CDR2 reads FQNEAQ. The CDR3 sequence is 16 residues long. After removal of 1 base from V and 5 bases from J, the junction contained 8 bases not matched to a gene.

V usage is TRBV7-2 and J usage is TRBJ2-2, with TRBD1 as a possible D gene (6 bases). This CDR3 is built from 16 residues. Trimming removed 5 bases at V and 4 bases at J, with 17 bases between. In germline, CDR1 is SGHTA, CDR2 FQGNSA. The CDR3 DNA follows: TGTGCCAGCAGCACGGTATGGGGGCGCGGCACCGGGGAGCTGTTTTTT. This codes for CASSTVWGRGTGELFF. Based on the CDR3 plus reference TRBV7-2 and TRBJ2-2, the full variable domain is GAGVSQSPSNKVTEKGKDVELRCDPISGHTALYWYRQSLGQGLEFLIYFQGNSAPDKSGLPSDRFSAERTGGSVSTLTIQRTQQEDSAVYLCASSTVWGRGTGELFFGEGSRLTVL.

This clone has a handful of counts. Other nucleotide sequences in the sample specify the same CDR3. The chain carries TRBV2 and TRBJ2-1, with 7 bases fitting TRBD2. Germline V gene data show CDR1 as SNHLY and CDR2 as FYNNEI. With V trimmed by 2 bases and J by 2 bases, 3 bases remained unmatched. The CDR3 loop spans 15 amino acids. CDR3 DNA sequence: TGTGCCAGCAGTGAACAAGCGGGAACCTACAATGAGCAGTTCTTC. Translating gives CASSEQAGTYNEQFF.

The rearrangement uses TRBV27 and TRBJ1-5; weak D call: TRBD1 (6 bases). CDR1 and CDR2 from the germline V gene are MNHEY and SMNVEV (reference sequence). V gave up 6 bases and J gave up 2 bases, with 8 bases separating them. This CDR3 comprises 13 residues. Here the CDR3 reads CASRRTGNQPQHF. For the CDR3, the DNA is TGTGCCAGCAGGAGGACAGGCAATCAGCCCCAGCATTTT.

V gene TRBV5-1 combines with J gene TRBJ2-2; 7 bases are shared with TRBD2. Germline trimming cut 6 bases from V and 4 bases from J; bases unmatched to any gene: 9. Germline assignment: CDR1 SGHRS and CDR2 YFSETQ. The CDR3 is made up of 15 amino acids. CDR3 DNA sequence: TGCGCCAGCACCCCCCGGGGGGTTACCACCGGGGAGCTGTTTTTT. This sequence encodes CASTPRGVTTGELFF.

With regard to this clone: The same CDR3 can be traced to other DNA sequences in this sample. The rearrangement joins TRBV7-3 to TRBJ2-5, with D hard to call. Between the trimmed V and J ends, which lost 1 base and 2 bases, there was a span of 5 bases. CDR3 size: 13 residues. Germline-derived CDR1 and CDR2 are SGHTA and FQGTGA. This chain's CDR3 is CASSLNRQETQYF. The CDR3 bases are TGTGCCAGCAGCTTAAATAGACAAGAGACCCAGTACTTC.

The chain joins TRBV14 to TRBJ2-3; unclear D gene. The germline gives CDR1 SGHDN, CDR2 FVKESK. V was pared by 0 bases and J by 1 base, with 14 bases between. This CDR3 has 17 residues. CDR3 sequence reads: CASSQDIEVVGTDTQYF. The CDR3 DNA follows: TGTGCCAGCAGCCAAGATATAGAGGTGGTCGGCACAGATACGCAGTATTTT.

V is TRBV7-8 and J is TRBJ2-3; 7 nucleotides match TRBD2. The CDR3 is made up of 15 amino acids. CDR1 and CDR2 (germline): SGHVS, FQNEAQ. J was trimmed by 2 bases and V by 1 base; bases with no gene match: 3. The CDR3 protein is CASSLVAGYTDTQYF. CDR3 nucleotide sequence: TGTGCCAGCAGCTTAGTAGCGGGTTACACAGATACGCAGTATTTT.

The chain couples TRBV7-6 to TRBJ2-5; TRBD2 matches 13 bases. Per the germline V gene, CDR1 is SGHVS and CDR2 is FNYEAQ. The CDR3 is 18 amino acids. Germline trimming cut 5 bases from V and 4 bases from J; bases unmatched to any gene: 13. CDR3 coding DNA: TGTGCCAGCAGCCGGCCGGGGACTAGCGGGAACAAGGCAGAGACCCAGTACTTC. It encodes CASSRPGTSGNKAETQYF.

V and J are TRBV28 and TRBJ1-1; D ambiguous. Trimming left V 6 bases short and J 11 bases short, with 22 bases between. The germline V gene encodes CDR1 MDHEN and CDR2 SYDVKM. This CDR3 is 14 amino acids long. CDR3 in DNA: TGTGCCAGCAGGTCCCCAAGGACCCTTAAGGAGGCTTTCTTT. Protein product: CASRSPRTLKEAFF.

The chain couples TRBV29-1 to TRBJ2-5; no firm D call. The ends were cut back, 1 base at V and 5 bases at J, with 11 bases in the middle. The CDR3 length is 13 residues. From germline, CDR1 is SQVTM and CDR2 ANQGSEA. This chain's CDR3 is CSVEVGSRETQYF. CDR3 sequence (DNA): TGCAGCGTTGAAGTGGGCAGTAGGGAGACCCAGTACTTC.

The chain couples TRBV5-4 to TRBJ1-1; D remains unclear. The CDR3 runs 14 residues. CDR1 and CDR2 (germline): SGHNT, YYREEE (reference sequence). Between the trimmed V and J ends, which lost 1 base and 0 bases, there was a span of 7 bases. DNA of the CDR3: TGTGCCAGCAGCTTGTATAGGGTGAACACTGAAGCTTTCTTT. Translating it yields CASSLYRVNTEAFF.

The rearrangement uses TRBV2 and TRBJ2-7, with D uncertain. The CDR3 is 14 residues long. CDR1 and CDR2 (germline): SNHLY, FYNNEI. Trimming took off 4 bases at V and 7 bases at J, with 17 bases between the two ends. This CDR3 is CASSVVGWSGEQYF. CDR3 bases: TGTGCCAGCAGTGTAGTGGGATGGTCTGGAGAGCAGTACTTC.